Detailed here is one T cell receptor beta chain. 13 Jbeta primers and 60 Vbeta primers were used for the PCR. Libraries were prepared by immunoSEQ multiplex PCR; TCRdb keeps only in-frame clonotypes and omits some of them. This sample has some 190,000 clones; almost 80% occur once, and the top ten carry around 1.6%. The length of the CDR3 is 16 residues. Germline V gives CDR1 LNHDA, CDR2 SQIVND (reference sequence). J lost 2 bases, V lost 2 bases, and 5 bases had no gene match. The sample is drawn from a study of cytomegalovirus exposure and HLA in healthy donors. Material for sequencing was PBMCs. V gene TRBV19 combines with J gene TRBJ2-1, with 8 bases identical to TRBD1. This TCR was sampled from a woman under 30 in good health and CMV-seronegative. The CDR3 DNA reads as TGTGCCAGTAGTATACGACCAGGGGGCACCTACAATGAGCAGTTCTTC. Translating it yields CASSIRPGGTYNEQFF.